A selection of T cell receptor beta chains follows, all from one sample in a study of blood T cell repertoires in COVID-19. The protocol was immunoSEQ multiplex PCR, while the TCRdb copy is restricted to in-frame clones and leaves out a portion. The table includes a few hundred thousand clones, approximately 86% detected once. Sequenced input: peripheral blood. The source of these receptors is a man between 18 and 35 years old with active or convalescent COVID-19. The CDR3 runs from the conserved cysteine through the conserved F or W. D genes are given only for firm matches. Clone size is stated in some rows and not others, as once, few, many or a class when expanded.

>-|-|TRBV27|TRBJ2-7
CASSFLQDYSGEQYF
TGTGCCAGCAGTTTTTTGCAGGACTACTCTGGCGAGCAGTACTTC
>-|-|TRBV15|TRBJ2-3
CATNGGGTDTQYF
TGTGCCACTAACGGGGGTGGCACAGATACGCAGTATTTT
>-|TRBD2|TRBV9|TRBJ2-6
CASSGTSVSGANVLTF
TGTGCCAGCAGCGGGACTAGCGTGTCTGGGGCCAACGTCCTGACTTTC
>few|TRBD1|TRBV6-6|TRBJ1-6
CASSYPGTGNSPLHF
TGTGCCAGCAGTTACCCCGGGACAGGGAATTCACCCCTCCACTTT
>-|TRBD2|TRBV10-1|TRBJ2-5
CASSTGLAGYEQETQYF
TGCGCCAGCAGCACCGGGCTAGCGGGGTATGAGCAAGAGACCCAGTACTTC
>-|-|TRBV19|TRBJ1-2
CASSPSPEGYGYTF
TGTGCCAGTAGTCCGAGCCCGGAGGGCTATGGCTACACCTTC
>-|-|TRBV5-5|TRBJ2-3
CASSLSGAIERDTQYF
TGTGCCAGCAGCTTGTCAGGGGCAATAGAACGAGATACGCAGTATTTT
>-|TRBD2|TRBV3-1/TRBV3-2|TRBJ2-5
CASSQETSGRETQYF
TGTGCCAGCAGCCAAGAGACTAGCGGCAGAGAGACCCAGTACTTC
>-|-|TRBV9|TRBJ2-7
CASSVVYEQYF
TGTGCCAGCAGCGTAGTATACGAGCAGTACTTC
>-|-|TRBV12-3/TRBV12-4|TRBJ2-1
CASTIDIDEQFF
TGTGCCAGCACCATCGACATCGATGAGCAGTTCTTC
>-|TRBD2|TRBV14|TRBJ2-1
CASSLRGSSYNEQFF
TGTGCCAGCAGCCTGCGGGGGAGCTCCTACAATGAGCAGTTCTTC
>-|-|TRBV10-1|TRBJ2-3
CASSGLKNTQYF
TGCGCCAGCAGTGGTCTTAAAAATACGCAGTATTTT
>-|-|TRBV4-3|TRBJ1-1
CASSQDRRPGGTEAFF
TGCGCCAGCAGCCAAGATCGTCGGCCAGGTGGCACTGAAGCTTTCTTT
>-|TRBD1|TRBV6-2/TRBV6-3|TRBJ2-2
CASSPPDRTNTGELFF
TGTGCCAGCAGCCCTCCGGACAGGACAAACACCGGGGAGCTGTTTTTT
>-|-|TRBV4-1|TRBJ2-2
CASRAGTGKQSPTGELFF
TGCGCCAGCAGGGCGGGGACGGGGAAACAATCCCCCACCGGGGAGCTGTTTTTT
>-|-|TRBV11-3|TRBJ2-3
CASSTGLFPDTQYF
TGTGCCAGCAGTACAGGTCTTTTCCCAGATACGCAGTATTTT
>-|-|TRBV2|TRBJ2-3
CASGRTEISTDTQYF
TGTGCCAGCGGGAGGACTGAGATCAGCACAGATACGCAGTATTTT
>-|-|TRBV10-2|TRBJ1-1
CATGQGESSTEAFF
TGCGCCACCGGGCAGGGTGAATCCAGCACTGAAGCTTTCTTT
>-|-|TRBV14|TRBJ2-1
CASSQGKGGFRNEQFF
TGTGCCAGCAGCCAAGGGAAGGGGGGGTTTCGCAATGAGCAGTTCTTC
>-|-|TRBV29-1|TRBJ1-1
CSVGMSGTEAFF
TGCAGCGTTGGTATGTCGGGGACTGAAGCTTTCTTT
>-|-|TRBV24-1|TRBJ1-1
CATSEGGSTEAFF
TGTGCCACCAGTGAAGGGGGTTCCACTGAAGCTTTCTTT
>-|TRBD1|TRBV9|TRBJ2-6
CASRDRQGPSGGANVLTF
TGTGCCAGCAGGGACCGACAGGGGCCCTCCGGTGGGGCCAACGTCCTGACTTTC
>few|TRBD2|TRBV10-1|TRBJ2-2
CASSKTSEGGELFF
TGCGCCAGCAGCAAGACTAGCGAGGGCGGGGAGCTGTTTTTT
>once|TRBD1|TRBV19|TRBJ2-3
CASKPTGVVADTQYF
TGTGCCAGTAAGCCGACAGGGGTGGTTGCAGATACGCAGTATTTT
>-|TRBD1|TRBV19|TRBJ2-7
CASSNGQEYEQYF
TGTGCCAGTAGCAATGGACAGGAGTACGAGCAGTACTTC
>-|-|TRBV19|TRBJ2-3
CASSIAAGSDTQYF
TGTGCCAGTAGTATAGCGGCAGGGTCAGATACGCAGTATTTT
>-|TRBD1|TRBV28|TRBJ1-2
CASSLRQGSGYTF
TGTGCCAGCAGTTTAAGACAGGGTTCTGGCTACACCTTC
>-|TRBD2|TRBV14|TRBJ2-7
CASSRGGGFYEQYF
TGTGCCAGCAGCCGGGGCGGGGGGTTCTACGAGCAGTACTTC
>-|-|TRBV27|TRBJ1-5
CASSTLKGQYNSNQPQHF
TGTGCCAGCAGTACCCTGAAAGGACAGTACAATAGCAATCAGCCCCAGCATTTT
>-|-|TRBV6-5|TRBJ1-5
CASSYSGSSNQPQHF
TGTGCCAGCAGTTACTCTGGCAGTAGCAATCAGCCCCAGCATTTT
>-|-|TRBV29-1|TRBJ1-1
CSVLGGSGLVTEAFF
TGCAGCGTGCTCGGAGGGTCGGGGCTGGTCACTGAAGCTTTCTTT
>-|TRBD2|TRBV5-1|TRBJ2-3
CASSPSFSGGTDTQYF
TGCGCCAGCAGCCCCTCTTTTAGCGGGGGCACAGATACGCAGTATTTT
>-|-|TRBV3-1/TRBV3-2|TRBJ1-6
CASSQVLENSPLHF
TGTGCCAGCAGCCAAGTCTTGGAGAATTCACCCCTCCACTTT
>-|TRBD2|TRBV14|TRBJ2-7
CASSPASGRYEQYF
TGTGCCAGCAGCCCGGCTAGCGGGAGATACGAGCAGTACTTC
>once|-|TRBV6-4|TRBJ2-7
CASSVRGYEQYF
TGTGCCAGCAGTGTTCGGGGCTACGAGCAGTACTTC
>-|-|TRBV29-1|TRBJ1-2
CSVTTTGNYGYTF
TGCAGCGTAACTACCACAGGGAACTATGGCTACACCTTC
>-|-|TRBV5-6|TRBJ1-6
CASSLGRMMGSPLHF
TGTGCCAGCAGCTTGGGGAGGATGATGGGCTCACCCCTCCACTTT
>-|-|TRBV9|TRBJ1-1
CASSVDAGLNTEAFF
TGTGCCAGCAGCGTAGATGCAGGGCTGAACACTGAAGCTTTCTTT
>few|-|TRBV5-6|TRBJ1-5
CASSLGAGRSNQPQHF
TGTGCCAGCAGCTTGGGCGCGGGTAGAAGCAATCAGCCCCAGCATTTT
>-|-|TRBV24-1|TRBJ2-1
CATSFPPGYNEQFF
TGTGCCACCAGTTTCCCTCCGGGTTACAATGAGCAGTTCTTC
>-|-|TRBV25-1|TRBJ1-5
CASSSLTDSNQPQHF
TGTGCCAGCAGTTCATTAACAGATAGCAATCAGCCCCAGCATTTT
>-|TRBD2|TRBV3-1/TRBV3-2|TRBJ2-1
CASSQVFAGGPPEQFF
TGTGCCAGCAGCCAAGTGTTTGCGGGGGGGCCTCCTGAGCAGTTCTTC
>-|TRBD2|TRBV6-1|TRBJ2-5
CASSEALLAGGQETQYF
TGTGCCAGCAGTGAAGCGCTCCTAGCGGGGGGTCAAGAGACCCAGTACTTC
>once|TRBD2|TRBV19|TRBJ2-2
CASGTWRGTGELFF
TGTGCCAGTGGTACCTGGCGGGGGACCGGGGAGCTGTTTTTT
>-|TRBD1|TRBV11-2|TRBJ1-4
CASSYGTAISEKLFF
TGTGCCAGCAGCTACGGGACAGCGATTTCTGAAAAACTGTTTTTT
>-|-|TRBV12-3/TRBV12-4|TRBJ1-1
CASSFWGDTEAFF
TGTGCCAGCAGTTTTTGGGGGGACACTGAAGCTTTCTTT
>few|-|TRBV18|TRBJ1-5
CASSRLGPRYQPQHF
TGTGCCAGCTCACGACTGGGGCCCAGATATCAGCCCCAGCATTTT
>-|TRBD1|TRBV5-1|TRBJ1-1
CASKAQGVANTEAFF
TGCGCCTCCAAGGCGCAGGGGGTAGCGAACACTGAAGCTTTCTTT
>-|-|TRBV6-1|TRBJ2-7
CASSERTAYEQYF
TGTGCCAGCAGTGAACGCACAGCCTACGAGCAGTACTTC
>-|-|TRBV6-6|TRBJ1-2
CASSATRDGYTF
TGTGCCAGCAGTGCAACCAGGGATGGCTACACCTTC
>-|TRBD2|TRBV11-2|TRBJ2-2
CASSVTSGGPPNTGELFF
TGTGCCAGCAGCGTGACTAGCGGGGGGCCCCCCAACACCGGGGAGCTGTTTTTT
>-|-|TRBV21-1|TRBJ1-1
CASSNRDRCCTEAFF
TGTGCCAGCAGCAACAGGGACAGGTGTTGCACTGAAGCTTTCTTT
>few|TRBD1|TRBV2|TRBJ1-2
CASTLTGPLEGYTF
TGTGCCAGCACCCTGACAGGGCCTCTTGAGGGCTACACCTTC
>-|TRBD2|TRBV19|TRBJ2-1
CASSRLAGGKDNEQFF
TGTGCCAGTAGTAGATTAGCGGGGGGCAAGGACAATGAGCAGTTCTTC
>-|TRBD1|TRBV13|TRBJ1-1
CASSLGRQGGRVDTEAFF
TGTGCCAGCAGCTTAGGGAGACAGGGGGGAAGGGTCGACACTGAAGCTTTCTTT
>once|-|TRBV7-6|TRBJ2-7
CASSATTGHEQYF
TGTGCCAGCAGCGCTACGACAGGACACGAGCAGTACTTC
>many|-|TRBV2|TRBJ1-1
CASKGFGGNTEAFF
TGTGCCAGCAAGGGGTTTGGGGGCAACACTGAAGCTTTCTTT